This T cell receptor beta chain was identified during a study of Graves' ophthalmopathy and Graves' hyperthyroidism. Whole-study context: Hyperthyroidism was classified as stable if no ophthalmopathy occurred within 18 months of follow-up.

Worth noting for this clonotype: Its antigen is unknown. The junction and the germline gene differ at one end; a read error may be behind it.

Findings and limits, study-wide: Ophthalmopathy progression was predicted by the model at less than 71% sensitivity and under 75% specificity.

Pregnancy or lactation, uncontrolled infections and other autoimmune diseases were grounds for excluding patients. RNA transcripts yielded amplified TCR beta CDR3 regions. HTBI primers were employed in first-round RT-PCR, then a second-round multiplex PCR followed. TCRdb used MiXCR to reprocess the multiplex PCR reads, holding one entry per CDR3 protein. The profile shows around 1.1 million distinct CDR3 sequences, 35% to 40% of them singletons. This clonotype originated in an adult man with Graves' hyperthyroidism. The sample was peripheral blood or thyroid tissue (not recorded which).

The DNA of the CDR3 is TGTGCCAGCTCCGTTGGACGTCCACAGGCGCAGCCCCAGCATTTT. It specifies CASSVGRPQAQPQHF. The chain has TRBV5-1 and TRBJ1-5, with D possibly matching TRBD1 (5 bases). Looked up from germline, CDR1 is SGHRS and CDR2 is YFSETQ. There are 15 residues in the CDR3.